This TCR beta chain is from a study of long-term antiretroviral therapy in people with HIV. Study-level findings and limits: CDR3 length ranges were narrower in HIV repertoires than in controls. Transplant-donor-level diversity was not reached after ART, though diversity increased. Within the repertoire, clones expanded before ART were dominant at all time points.

This clone appeared a single time. Its antigen is unidentified. Samples were assayed with immunoSEQ v3.0 at survey level. Assay: immunoSEQ multiplex PCR; the TCRdb copy retains only in-frame clones and omits some. The table lists tens of thousands of clones, roughly 89% of them singletons. In the United States, treatment was given to all participants with HIV. Germline lookup yields CDR1 MNHEY and CDR2 SVGAGI. The V gene end was trimmed by 6 bases and the J gene end by 4 bases; junction bases not matched to a gene: 8. CDR3 length: 14 amino acids. The TCR sequence derives from a woman between 18 and 29 years old with HIV. This sample comprised unsorted PBMCs, obtained 1.8 years after starting antiretroviral therapy. V and J are TRBV6-5 and TRBJ2-7; 8 nucleotides align to TRBD1. The CDR3, as DNA: TGTGCCAGCAGCCGAGGACAGGGTGGATACGAGCAGTACTTC. Its translation: CASSRGQGGYEQYF.